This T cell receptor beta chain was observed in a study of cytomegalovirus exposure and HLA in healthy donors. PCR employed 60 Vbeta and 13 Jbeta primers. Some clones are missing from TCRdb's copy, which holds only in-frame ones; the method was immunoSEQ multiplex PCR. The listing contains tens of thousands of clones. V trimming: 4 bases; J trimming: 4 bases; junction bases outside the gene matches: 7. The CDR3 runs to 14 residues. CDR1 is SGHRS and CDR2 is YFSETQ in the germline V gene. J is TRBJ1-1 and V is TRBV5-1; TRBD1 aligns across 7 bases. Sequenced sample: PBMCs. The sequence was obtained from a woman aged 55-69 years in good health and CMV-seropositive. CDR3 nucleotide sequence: TGCGCCAGCAGCGCCCGGGACAGCCCCACTGAAGCTTTCTTT. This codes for CASSARDSPTEAFF. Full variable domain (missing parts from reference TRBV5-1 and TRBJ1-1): KAGVTQTPRYLIKTRGQQVTLSCSPISGHRSVSWYQQTPGQGLQFLFEYFSETQRNKGNFPGRFSGRQFSNSRSEMNVSTLELGDSALYLCASSARDSPTEAFFGQGTRLTVV.